Sequencing of this T cell receptor (beta chain) was carried out in a study of tumor-infiltrating lymphocytes in primary liver carcinoma. This clonotype was picked up one time. The antigen is not known. One end of the junction is discordant with germline, which a read error may explain. Constant-region priming of roughly 490 ng total RNA yielded TCR beta cDNA. Slightly modified ARM-PCR with three nested multiplex PCR rounds yielded TCR beta libraries. Running 9 to 11 cycles apiece, the first two PCR rounds relied on TRBV1-TRBV30 forward primers together with a C-beta reverse primer. TCRdb independently ran MiXCR on the multiplex PCR reads; one entry per CDR3 protein. The profile shows tens of thousands of distinct CDR3 sequences, 60% to 80% of them singletons. Unsorted bulk tissue, roughly 19-34 mg of it, served as the source for co-extraction of RNA and DNA. Germline CDR1 and CDR2: MGHRA and YSYEKL. The CDR3 extends over 15 amino acids.

The study, taken as a whole, reports: There were only about 8-24% of top clones found in all five tumor regions.

Sequenced: liver tumor tissue from sampling region 3. As to subset: tumor region T3, left-lateral pole. The chain employs TRBV4-1 and TRBJ1-2; D possibly corresponds to TRBD1 (5 bases). This receptor was taken from a woman aged 25-40 years with primary liver carcinoma and hepatitis B virus infection. DNA for the CDR3: TGCGCCAGCAGCCACACCAGGACACGGAACTATGGCTACGCCTTC. This translates into CASSHTRTRNYGYAF.